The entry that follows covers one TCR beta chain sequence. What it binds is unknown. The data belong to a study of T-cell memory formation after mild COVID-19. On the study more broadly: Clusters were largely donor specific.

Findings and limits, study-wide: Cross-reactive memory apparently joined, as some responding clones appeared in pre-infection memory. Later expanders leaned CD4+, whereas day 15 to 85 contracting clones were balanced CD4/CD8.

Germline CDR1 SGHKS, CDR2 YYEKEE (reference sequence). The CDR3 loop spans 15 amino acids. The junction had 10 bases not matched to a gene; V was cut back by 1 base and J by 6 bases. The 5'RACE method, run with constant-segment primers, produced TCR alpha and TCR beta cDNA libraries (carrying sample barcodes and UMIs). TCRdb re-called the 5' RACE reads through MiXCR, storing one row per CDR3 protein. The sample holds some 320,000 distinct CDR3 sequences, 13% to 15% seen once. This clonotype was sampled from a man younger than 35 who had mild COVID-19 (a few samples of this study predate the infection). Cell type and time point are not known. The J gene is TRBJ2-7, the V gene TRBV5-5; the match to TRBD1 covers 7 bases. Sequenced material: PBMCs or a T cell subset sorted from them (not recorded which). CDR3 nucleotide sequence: TGTGCCAGCAGCTTGTTGGGACAGATGGAATTCGAGCAGTACTTC. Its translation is CASSLLGQMEFEQYF.